Listed here are 19 T cell receptor beta chains from one sample, sequenced in a study. Cells sorted as Tregs were CD4+, CD25+ and CD127-/low. From the 5' RACE reads, TCRdb called clonotypes with MiXCR, one entry per CDR3 protein. The sample lists about 57,000 distinct CDR3 sequences, less than 30% occurring once. The specimen sequenced was tumor-infiltrating Tregs sorted from the breast tumor. Every receptor here comes from a female donor with breast cancer.

This clonotype was recorded a few times. The gene calls are TRBV12-3 or TRBV12-4 and TRBJ1-4; no clear D gene. The V gene lost 2 bases and the J gene lost 5 bases, with 15 bases spanning the gap. The length of the CDR3 is 16 residues. The CDR3 DNA sequence: TGTGCCAGCAGTTTAAGCTTGAGTTTCGGGAATGAAAAACTGTTTTTT. Residues: CASSLSLSFGNEKLFF.

The genes are TRBV7-6 and TRBJ1-1; D uncertain. CDR1 is SGHVS, CDR2 FNYEAQ, per germline. CDR3 length equals 12 residues. V was shortened by 1 base and J by 11 bases, with 11 bases between the two germline ends. The CDR3 protein is CASSLDGEVAFF. The CDR3 nucleotides read TGTGCCAGCAGCTTAGATGGGGAGGTCGCTTTCTTT.

V is TRBV2 and J is TRBJ1-6; D is uncertain. CDR3 size: 18 residues. Trimming pared 7 bases from V and 0 bases from J, leaving 19 bases between. Germline-derived CDR1 and CDR2 are SNHLY and FYNNEI. CDR3 region: CASTLSRPSCSYNSPLHF. The CDR3 DNA reads TGTGCCAGCACTCTATCACGCCCTTCGTGCTCCTATAATTCACCCCTCCACTTT.

The chain recombines TRBV28 with TRBJ2-6; D unclear. Trimming cost V 6 bases and J 2 bases, with 14 bases left between them. The CDR3 sequence is 16 residues long. CDR1 MDHEN and CDR2 SYDVKM come from the germline V gene. The CDR3 region has the DNA TGTGCCAGCAGGCCACTGGGATCTCCTGGGGCCAACGTCCTGACTTTC. Translated: CASRPLGSPGANVLTF. Based on the CDR3 plus reference TRBV28 and TRBJ2-6, the full variable domain is DVKVTQSSRYLVKRTGEKVFLECVQDMDHENMFWYRQDPGLGLRLIYFSYDVKMKEKGDIPEGYSVSREKKERFSLILESASTNQTSMYLCASRPLGSPGANVLTFGAGSRLTVL.

This clonotype was picked up many times. The CDR3 region is CASRLDRAPYGYTF. The CDR3 DNA reads as TGTGCCAGCAGACTGGACAGGGCCCCTTATGGCTACACCTTC. The chain combines TRBV6-5 with TRBJ1-2, with TRBD1 matching 8 bases. The CDR3 totals 14 residues. The J segment lost 5 bases and the V segment lost 6 bases, leaving 8 bases of the junction unmatched. Germline CDR1 MNHEY, CDR2 SVGAGI.

The chain recombines TRBV2 with TRBJ1-4; 7 bases fit TRBD1. Trimming removed 1 base from V and 6 bases from J; junction bases left unmatched: 2. CDR1 is SNHLY and CDR2 is FYNNEI in the germline V gene. The CDR3 totals 14 residues. The chain's CDR3 is CASSEVTGDEKLFF. CDR3 bases: TGTGCCAGCAGTGAAGTTACAGGGGATGAAAAACTGTTTTTT.

The chain combines TRBV6-1 with TRBJ1-2; D perhaps matches TRBD1 (6 bases). The CDR3 spans 16 residues. Per germline, CDR1 MNHNS and CDR2 SASEGT. The V and J ends lost 7 bases and 0 bases respectively, with 18 bases between them. The CDR3 here is CASTGGGTSANYGYTF. The CDR3 nucleotides are TGTGCCAGCACTGGAGGGGGGACGTCAGCTAACTATGGCTACACCTTC.

Many counts were recorded for this clonotype. The V gene is TRBV7-9, the J gene TRBJ2-5; no firm D call. From germline, CDR1 is SEHNR and CDR2 FQNEAQ (reference sequence). V was clipped by 1 base and J by 4 bases, with 16 bases between them. The CDR3 consists of 16 residues. DNA for the CDR3: TGTGCCAGCAGCTTAGTGGGGTCCTCGATCGTAGAGACCCAGTACTTC. Residues: CASSLVGSSIVETQYF.

In this sample, this clonotype is medium-sized. The J gene is TRBJ2-6, the V gene TRBV7-3, with D maybe TRBD1 (6 bases). The CDR3 loop spans 15 amino acids. The ends were cut back, 5 bases at V and 2 bases at J, with 10 bases in the middle. Germline CDR1 is SGHTA and CDR2 is FQGTGA. The CDR3 coding sequence is TGTGCCAGCAGCCCCGGACAGCCTGGGGCCAACGTCCTGACTTTC. Residues: CASSPGQPGANVLTF.

The sample holds a few counts of this clonotype. The chain has TRBV18 and TRBJ1-5, with 7 bases identical to TRBD1. Germline CDR1 and CDR2: KGHSH and LQKENI. This CDR3 comprises 15 residues. After removal of 4 bases from V and 4 bases from J, the junction contained 7 bases not matched to a gene. CDR3 in amino acids: CASSQGTAWNQPQHF. For the CDR3, the DNA is TGTGCCAGCTCACAGGGGACAGCTTGGAATCAGCCCCAGCATTTT.

The sample holds many counts of this clonotype. V usage is TRBV10-3 and J usage is TRBJ2-3; D is ambiguous. Trimming removed 3 bases at V and 7 bases at J, with 8 bases between. This CDR3 is built from 12 residues. In germline, CDR1 is ENHRY, CDR2 SYGVKD. This chain's CDR3 is CAISESFYTQYF. For the CDR3, the DNA is TGTGCCATCAGTGAATCATTCTATACGCAGTATTTT.

Regarding this clonotype: Compared with germline, one end of the junction differs, possibly owing to a read error. V is TRBV6-6 and J is TRBJ2-1, with TRBD2 matching over 12 bases. Germline values: CDR1 MNHNY, CDR2 SVGAGI (reference sequence). The CDR3 is made up of 15 amino acids. The CDR3 loop reads CASKKLAGGANEQFF. Here the CDR3 DNA reads TGTGCCAGCAAGAAACTAGCGGGAGGTGCCAATGAACAGTTCTTC.

This clonotype was detected many times. The J gene is TRBJ2-7, the V gene TRBV7-3; tentatively, D is TRBD1 (7 bases). Germline values: CDR1 SGHTA, CDR2 FQGTGA. The V end was cut by 5 bases, the J end by 2 bases, with 19 bases between. This CDR3 region has 16 residues. The CDR3 protein is CASSLGSSGTAYEQYF. CDR3 bases: TGTGCCAGCAGCCTCGGGAGTTCCGGGACAGCCTACGAGCAGTACTTC.

Judged by abundance, this clonotype is medium-sized (0.01 to 0.1%). The rearrangement uses TRBV4-2 and TRBJ1-2; 7 bases agree with TRBD1. J was trimmed by 8 bases and V by 4 bases; bases with no gene match: 7. The CDR3 covers 13 residues. Germline values: CDR1 LGHNA, CDR2 YNFKEQ. DNA of the CDR3: TGTGCCAGCAGCCTAACAGGGGAGAGAGGCTACACCTTC. Translation gives CASSLTGERGYTF.

The J gene is TRBJ2-7, the V gene TRBV7-2, with 14 nucleotides matching TRBD2. The CDR3 totals 18 residues. V lost 1 base, J lost 3 bases, and 8 bases stayed unmatched. Germline loops: CDR1 SGHTA, CDR2 FQGNSA. The CDR3 loop is CASSLGTSGRRLGYEQYF. The CDR3 bases are TGTGCCAGCAGCTTAGGGACTAGCGGGAGGAGGTTGGGCTACGAGCAGTACTTC.

Only a few counts were recorded for this clonotype. This chain uses TRBV30 with TRBJ2-1; D not resolved. Germline lookup yields CDR1 GTSNPN and CDR2 SVGIG (reference sequence). The CDR3 consists of 14 residues. Deletions cut 4 bases from V and 0 bases from J, with 10 bases between. CDR3 nucleotide sequence: TGTGCCTGGATTAGGGAAAACTCCTACAATGAGCAGTTCTTC. Translated: CAWIRENSYNEQFF.

This clonotype was counted only a few times. The V call is TRBV5-5, the J call TRBJ2-3; D uncertain. The CDR3 extends over 12 amino acids. V lost 2 bases and J lost 4, with 5 bases in between. CDR1 is SGHKS, CDR2 YYEKEE, per germline (reference sequence). CDR3 residues: CASSFGSDTQYF. The CDR3 DNA reads as TGTGCCAGCAGCTTTGGTTCAGATACGCAGTATTTT.

This clonotype was recorded at least ten times. The chain links TRBV15 to TRBJ2-1, with TRBD1 as a possible D gene (6 bases). Germline CDR1 reads LNHNV; CDR2 reads YYDKDF (reference sequence). V was shortened by 2 bases and J by 4 bases, with 9 bases between the two germline ends. The CDR3 runs to 14 residues. The CDR3 DNA reads TGTGCCACCAGCAGAACCACAGGGTACAATGAGCAGTTCTTC. Amino acids: CATSRTTGYNEQFF.

This clonotype was found many times. The gene calls are TRBV4-3 and TRBJ1-5; D remains ambiguous. Trimming took off 0 bases at V and 11 bases at J, with 14 bases between the two ends. The CDR3 runs to 14 residues. Germline-derived CDR1 and CDR2 are LGHNA and YSLEER. The CDR3 DNA sequence: TGCGCCAGCAGCCAAGATTCTATGAAATCAGCCCAGCATTTT. It translates to CASSQDSMKSAQHF.